This passage covers 13 T cell receptor beta chains from one sample sequenced in a study of a mutant IDH1 vaccine in newly diagnosed glioma. Method: immunoSEQ multiplex PCR; TCRdb's copy keeps in-frame clones and lacks some. The profile shows about 34,000 clones, roughly 90% of them singletons. Documented time point: week 47, end of study. Vaccination used 300 ug of mutant IDH1 20-mer peptide per dose, with topical imiquimod. These receptors are not linked to any known antigen. The sample in question was PBMCs, obtained from a glioma patient whose treatment included an IDH1 peptide vaccine. These receptors all come from a woman aged 40 to 50 with glioma.

The chain employs TRBV4-3 and TRBJ1-1; D is unresolved. V dropped 0 bases and J dropped 0 bases, with 5 bases sitting between them. There are 14 residues in the CDR3. Germline CDR1 is LGHNA and CDR2 is YSLEER. CDR3 coding DNA: TGCGCCAGCAGCCAAGAAGTTATGAACACTGAAGCTTTCTTT. This codes for CASSQEVMNTEAFF.

The chain employs TRBV7-2 and TRBJ2-7; unclear D gene. Trimming shortened V by 1 base and J by 0 bases, and 10 bases separated the two germline ends. Germline-derived CDR1 and CDR2 are SGHTA and FQGNSA. The CDR3 has 15 residues. This chain's CDR3 is CASSLGGTGSYEQYF. In nucleotides, the CDR3 is TGTGCCAGCAGCTTAGGTGGCACCGGCTCCTACGAGCAGTACTTC.

V usage is TRBV4-2 and J usage is TRBJ1-6; D gene uncertain. This CDR3 comprises 14 residues. The V and J ends lost 0 bases and 11 bases respectively, with 11 bases between them. Germline V lookup: CDR1 LGHNA, CDR2 YNFKEQ. The CDR3 reads CASSQDRDDPPLHF. The CDR3 bases are TGTGCCAGCAGCCAAGACCGGGATGATCCACCCCTCCACTTT.

This sequence joins TRBV30 and TRBJ1-3; D gene ambiguous. V was shortened by 4 bases and J by 0 bases, with 7 bases between the two germline ends. The CDR3 spans 13 residues. Germline values: CDR1 GTSNPN, CDR2 SVGIG (reference sequence). CDR3 sequence (DNA): TGTGCCTGGACACGGAGCTCTGGAAACACCATATATTTT. Residues: CAWTRSSGNTIYF.

The genes are TRBV6-6 and TRBJ2-7; a possible D gene is TRBD1 (5 bases). CDR3 length: 16 residues. Germline values: CDR1 MNHNY, CDR2 SVGAGI (reference sequence). Trimming took 0 bases from V and 7 from J, leaving 19 bases between them. CDR3 DNA sequence: TGTGCCAGCAGTTACTCGCGACTGTCGGTAGGGGAAGAGCAGTACTTC. Amino acid sequence: CASSYSRLSVGEEQYF.

The chain carries TRBV5-4 and TRBJ2-5, with 9 bases aligning to TRBD1. V was pared by 4 bases and J by 4 bases, with 8 bases of the junction left unmatched. This CDR3 has 15 amino acids. CDR1 and CDR2 from the germline V gene are SGHNT and YYREEE (reference sequence). CDR3 region: CASSQTGTGLETQYF. The CDR3 nucleotides read TGTGCCAGCAGCCAGACCGGGACAGGGTTAGAGACCCAGTACTTC. Together with reference TRBV5-4 and TRBJ2-5, the CDR3 gives the full variable domain: ETGVTQSPTHLIKTRGQQVTLRCSSQSGHNTVSWYQQALGQGPQFIFQYYREEENGRGNFPPRFSGLQFPNYSSELNVNALELDDSALYLCASSQTGTGLETQYFGPGTRLLVL.

The gene calls are TRBV7-2 and TRBJ2-7; no clear D gene. The CDR3 covers 14 residues. With 5 bases removed from V and 6 bases from J, the gap between germline ends came to 17 bases. The germline V gene has CDR1 SGHTA and CDR2 FQGNSA. In DNA, the CDR3 is TGTGCCAGCAGCCAATCGGTCCCCTCTGGCGAGCAGTACTTC. Translated: CASSQSVPSGEQYF.

The V and J genes are TRBV18 and TRBJ1-4, with a tentative D call TRBD1 (6 bases). CDR3 length: 14 amino acids. Looked up from germline, CDR1 is KGHSH and CDR2 is LQKENI. Trimming removed 4 bases at V and 8 bases at J, with 14 bases between. Here the CDR3 DNA reads TGTGCCAGCTCACTACAGGGTATGCAGGAAAAACTGTTTTTT. Its protein product is CASSLQGMQEKLFF.

The chain employs TRBV11-3 and TRBJ2-2; D remains ambiguous. The germline gives CDR1 SGHNT, CDR2 YENEEA. This CDR3 comprises 14 residues. V was pared by 5 bases and J by 5 bases, with 12 bases between. The CDR3 DNA sequence: TGTGCCAGCAGCCCCGGCCCAACGACCGGGGAGCTGTTTTTT. It translates to CASSPGPTTGELFF.

V gene TRBV5-1 combines with J gene TRBJ1-1, with TRBD1 as a possible D gene (6 bases). The ends were cut back, 4 bases at V and 4 bases at J, with 14 bases in the middle. This CDR3 region has 14 residues. Germline V lookup: CDR1 SGHRS, CDR2 YFSETQ. The CDR3 sequence: CASSAIQGGTEAFF. CDR3 in DNA: TGCGCCAGCAGCGCGATACAGGGAGGCACTGAAGCTTTCTTT.

This chain uses TRBV4-1 with TRBJ2-3; the D gene is possibly TRBD2 (7 bases). V lost 0 bases to trimming and J lost 3 bases, with 16 bases between them. The V gene's germline CDR1 is MGHRA and CDR2 YSYEKL. This CDR3 is 17 amino acids long. The CDR3 coding sequence is TGCGCCAGCAGCCAAGAACCGACGGGGGGCGCAACAGATACGCAGTATTTT. This codes for CASSQEPTGGATDTQYF.

The chain has TRBV7-8 and TRBJ1-1, with unresolved D. The CDR3 consists of 14 residues. V was cut by 5 bases and J by 3 bases, with 13 bases left in between. Germline lookup yields CDR1 SGHVS and CDR2 FQNEAQ. The CDR3 coding sequence is TGTGCCAGCAGCAACCCCAGGTTTCACACTGAAGCTTTCTTT. This gives the protein CASSNPRFHTEAFF.

This clone was recorded only once. V gene TRBV18 combines with J gene TRBJ2-7; D gene ambiguous. Germline assignment: CDR1 KGHSH and CDR2 LQKENI. The CDR3 runs to 13 residues. The V end lost 3 bases, the J end lost 5 bases, and 11 bases lay between the germline ends. This CDR3 is CASSPPDGHEQYF. For the CDR3, the DNA is TGTGCCAGCTCACCTCCGGACGGACACGAGCAGTACTTC.